This TCR beta chain was retrieved from a study of vaccination and CD4 T cells after COVID-19. In the study overall: The peptides that stimulated the cells were overlapping spike peptides from SARS-CoV-2, HCoV-NL63, HCoV-OC43 and HCoV-229E.

Of note for this clonotype: Its cognate antigen is unknown.

Researchers used the Oncomine TCR Beta short-read assay to sequence DNA from cultured CD4+ T cells. MiXCR, run by TCRdb on the PCR reads, gives a single entry per CDR3 protein. The sample carries approximately 19,000 distinct CDR3 sequences, around three quarters recorded once. The germline V gene has CDR1 LNHDA and CDR2 SQIVND (reference sequence). Losses at the gene ends were 6 bases for V and 5 bases for J; bases not matched to a gene: 5. CDR3 length: 13 amino acids. Treatment described: approximately nine-day PBMC culture with coronavirus spike peptide pools or control peptides (ViraFEST assay). The clonotype comes from a human donor who had recovered from COVID-19. The chain joins TRBV19 to TRBJ1-1; 8 bases are shared with TRBD1. The sequenced material came from CD4+ T cells from blood, cultured in vitro. CDR3 sequence reads: CASRGQVSTEAFF. In DNA, the CDR3 is TGTGCCAGTAGGGGACAGGTGTCAACTGAAGCTTTCTTT.